Reported below is one T cell receptor beta chain. Trimming removed 0 bases at V and 3 bases at J, with 11 bases between. Germline V gene sequence: CDR1 GTSNPN, CDR2 SVGIG (reference sequence). The CDR3 runs to 14 residues. This sample was taken from a study of T cell responses to AZD1222 COVID-19 vaccine. The method was immunoSEQ multiplex PCR; TCRdb's version includes in-frame clones alone and lacks a portion of them. The data hold over 110,000 clones, with 90% observed a single time. The TCR was taken from an adult who received the AZD1222 COVID-19 vaccine. This rearrangement joins TRBV30 to TRBJ1-1; D may be TRBD1 (6 bases). The sequencing here drew on peripheral blood, taken 28 days after the second AZD1222 dose. The CDR3 nucleotides are TGTGCCTGGAGTGTTCCCGGGGGCGACACTGAAGCTTTCTTT. Its translation is CAWSVPGGDTEAFF. Using reference TRBV30 and TRBJ1-1 for the parts outside the CDR3, the full variable domain is SQTIHQWPATLVQPVGSPLSLECTVEGTSNPNLYWYRQAAGRGLQLLFYSVGIGQISSEVPQNLSASRPQDRQFILSSKKLLLSDSGFYLCAWSVPGGDTEAFFGQGTRLTVV.